These 14 T cell receptor beta chains originate from one sample sequenced in a study of T cell responses to AZD1222 COVID-19 vaccine. The protocol was immunoSEQ multiplex PCR, while the TCRdb copy is restricted to in-frame clones and leaves out a portion. This sample has around 150,000 clones, with roughly 90% found just once. Sequencing used peripheral blood, obtained 28 days after the second AZD1222 dose. These receptors were obtained from an adult who received the AZD1222 COVID-19 vaccine.

V gene TRBV5-1 combines with J gene TRBJ1-2; the D gene is possibly TRBD1 (5 bases). From germline, CDR1 is SGHRS and CDR2 YFSETQ. V was pared by 3 bases and J by 0 bases, with 12 bases between. The CDR3 sequence is 15 residues long. The CDR3 DNA sequence: TGCGCCAGCAGCTGGGGGTGGGATTCTAACTATGGCTACACCTTC. This encodes CASSWGWDSNYGYTF.

This rearrangement joins TRBV21-1 to TRBJ2-1. TRBV21-1 is classified as a pseudogene. The CDR3 has 19 amino acids. The DNA for the CDR3 is TGTGCCAGCAAAGGGCGAGTAAGCTCTGCGGAGAGCTCCTACAATGAGCAGTTCTTC. Translation gives CASKGRVSSAESSYNEQFF.

The V gene is TRBV7-8, the J gene TRBJ2-5, with 7 bases matching TRBD2. CDR1 SGHVS and CDR2 FQNEAQ come from the germline V gene. The CDR3 sequence is 12 residues long. V lost 3 bases and J lost 8; bases outside the gene matches: 3. The CDR3 DNA reads TGTGCCAGCAGCTTCCGGGACTACACCCAGTACTTC. This translates into CASSFRDYTQYF.

The rearrangement links TRBV5-6 to TRBJ2-1, with a tentative D call TRBD2 (5 bases). The CDR3 covers 16 residues. Trimming took 4 bases from V and 7 from J, leaving 21 bases between them. Germline CDR1 is SGHDT and CDR2 is YYEEEE. CDR3 sequence reads: CASSIQIIGGGNEQFF. The CDR3 DNA is TGTGCCAGCAGCATCCAGATTATCGGAGGTGGAAATGAGCAGTTCTTC.

This clone occurred a few times. The J gene is TRBJ1-5, the V gene TRBV27; no reliable D call. CDR1 and CDR2 from the germline V gene are MNHEY and SMNVEV (reference sequence). The CDR3 is 15 amino acids. V was clipped by 2 bases and J by 2 bases, with 10 bases between them. The CDR3 reads CASSLGQLGNQPQHF. As DNA, the CDR3 is TGTGCCAGCAGTTTAGGGCAGTTGGGCAATCAGCCCCAGCATTTT.

The chain uses TRBV13 and TRBJ2-1; 8 positions agree with TRBD2. The CDR3 loop spans 15 amino acids. The germline V gene encodes CDR1 PRHDT and CDR2 FYEKMQ (reference sequence). The trim removed 4 bases at V and 4 bases at J, leaving 6 bases unmatched. The CDR3 sequence is CASSSSGREYNEQFF. As DNA, the CDR3 is TGTGCCAGCAGCTCCAGCGGGAGAGAGTACAATGAGCAGTTCTTC.

This sequence joins TRBV4-2 and TRBJ2-1; 13 bases agree with TRBD2. Germline V lookup: CDR1 LGHNA, CDR2 YNFKEQ. Losses at the gene ends were 2 bases for V and 3 bases for J; bases not matched to a gene: 7. CDR3 length: 18 amino acids. CDR3 coding DNA: TGTGCCAGCAGCCAATTTACTAGCGGGAGGGCCCTCTACAATGAGCAGTTCTTC. Its protein product is CASSQFTSGRALYNEQFF.

This chain links TRBV19 with TRBJ2-1; 7 bases fit TRBD1. Germline CDR1 and CDR2: LNHDA and SQIVND (reference sequence). The CDR3 runs to 15 residues. The junction had 14 bases not matched to a gene; V was cut back by 9 bases and J by 6 bases. CDR3 nucleotide sequence: TGTGCCAGCCTGCCTAGGCAGGGGGTTGTCAATGAGCAGTTCTTC. Protein sequence: CASLPRQGVVNEQFF.

The rearrangement joins TRBV5-1 to TRBJ2-1; 12 bases are a match to TRBD1. The CDR3 is 14 amino acids. V shed 4 bases and J 9 bases; nucleotides not matched to a gene: 5. CDR1 is SGHRS, CDR2 YFSETQ, per germline. CDR3 nucleotides: TGCGCCAGCAGCCCGGGACAGGGGGCGGGTGAGCAGTTCTTC. This translates into CASSPGQGAGEQFF.

This chain's CDR3 is CSVLWTGGGETQYF. As DNA, the CDR3 is TGCAGCGTTTTATGGACAGGCGGTGGAGAGACCCAGTACTTC. This chain connects TRBV29-1 to TRBJ2-5; the match to TRBD1 covers 7 bases. This CDR3 has 14 amino acids. Germline-derived CDR1 and CDR2 are SQVTM and ANQGSEA. The trim removed 5 bases at V and 4 bases at J, leaving 10 bases unmatched.

The chain combines TRBV10-3 with TRBJ2-3; 7 nucleotides match TRBD2. The CDR3 has 15 residues. Germline CDR1 ENHRY, CDR2 SYGVKD. Trimming at V came to 6 bases and at J to 6 bases, leaving 12 bases not matched to a gene. The CDR3 loop reads CAISARGAGVDTQYF. The CDR3 bases are TGTGCCATCAGCGCCAGAGGGGCGGGAGTGGATACGCAGTATTTT.

The chain uses TRBV15 and TRBJ2-5, with a possible D match to TRBD2 (5 bases). This CDR3 has 16 residues. The germline V gene encodes CDR1 LNHNV and CDR2 YYDKDF (reference sequence). Deletions cut 0 bases from V and 4 bases from J, with 15 bases between. The CDR3 reads CATSRDWQTGGETQYF. DNA of the CDR3: TGTGCCACCAGCAGAGATTGGCAGACCGGAGGAGAGACCCAGTACTTC.

This rearrangement joins TRBV5-5 to TRBJ2-6; D gene ambiguous. V was clipped by 2 bases and J by 2 bases, with 17 bases between them. The germline V gene encodes CDR1 SGHKS and CDR2 YYEKEE (reference sequence). The CDR3 length is 18 residues. CDR3 sequence reads: CASSLGSPRRTGANVLTF. The CDR3 bases are TGTGCCAGCAGCTTAGGGTCCCCCAGAAGGACTGGGGCCAACGTCCTGACTTTC. Combining the CDR3 with reference TRBV5-5 and TRBJ2-6 gives the whole variable domain DAGVTQSPTHLIKTRGQQVTLRCSPISGHKSVSWYQQVLGQGPQFIFQYYEKEERGRGNFPDRFSARQFPNYSSELNVNALLLGDSALYLCASSLGSPRRTGANVLTFGAGSRLTVL.

The chain uses TRBV18 and TRBJ1-5; possibly TRBD1 for D (5 bases). Trimming took 3 bases from V and 4 from J, leaving 10 bases between them. The CDR3 runs 14 residues. Germline CDR1 is KGHSH and CDR2 is LQKENI. This CDR3 is CASSPQGGNQPQHF. The CDR3 DNA follows: TGTGCCAGCTCACCGCAGGGTGGAAATCAGCCCCAGCATTTT.